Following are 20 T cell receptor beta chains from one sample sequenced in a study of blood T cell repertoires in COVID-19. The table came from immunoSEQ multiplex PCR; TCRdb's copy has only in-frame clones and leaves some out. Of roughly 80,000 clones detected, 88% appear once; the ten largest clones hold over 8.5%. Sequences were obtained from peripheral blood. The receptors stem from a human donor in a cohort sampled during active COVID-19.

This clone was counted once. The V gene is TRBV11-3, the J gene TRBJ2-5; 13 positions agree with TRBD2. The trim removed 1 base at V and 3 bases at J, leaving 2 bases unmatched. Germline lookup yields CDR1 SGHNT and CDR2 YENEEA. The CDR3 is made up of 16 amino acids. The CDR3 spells CASSLGTSGGEETQYF. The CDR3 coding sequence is TGTGCCAGCAGCTTAGGGACTAGCGGGGGAGAAGAGACCCAGTACTTC.

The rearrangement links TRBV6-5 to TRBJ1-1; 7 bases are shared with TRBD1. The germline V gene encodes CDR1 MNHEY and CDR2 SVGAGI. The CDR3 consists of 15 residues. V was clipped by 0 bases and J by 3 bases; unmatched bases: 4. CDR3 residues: CASSYSTRGDTEAFF. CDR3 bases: TGTGCCAGCAGTTACTCGACCAGGGGGGACACTGAAGCTTTCTTT.

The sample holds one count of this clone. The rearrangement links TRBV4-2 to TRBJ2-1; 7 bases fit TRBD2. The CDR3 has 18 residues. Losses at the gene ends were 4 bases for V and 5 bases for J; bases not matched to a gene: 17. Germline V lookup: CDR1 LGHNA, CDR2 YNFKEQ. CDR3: CASSPLGAGDSRDNEQFF. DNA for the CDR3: TGTGCCAGCAGCCCCCTCGGGGCGGGAGATTCAAGGGACAATGAGCAGTTCTTC.

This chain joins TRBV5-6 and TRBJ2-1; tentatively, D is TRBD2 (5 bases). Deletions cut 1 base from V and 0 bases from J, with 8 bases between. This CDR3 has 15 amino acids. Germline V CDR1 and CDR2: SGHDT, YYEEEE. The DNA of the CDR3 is TGTGCCAGCAGCTTGATTGCGGGCTCCTACAATGAGCAGTTCTTC. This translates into CASSLIAGSYNEQFF.

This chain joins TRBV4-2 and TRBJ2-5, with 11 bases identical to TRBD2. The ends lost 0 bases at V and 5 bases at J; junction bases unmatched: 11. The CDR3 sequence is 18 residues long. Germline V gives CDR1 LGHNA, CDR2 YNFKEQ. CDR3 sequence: CASSQEWDQTSGIETQYF. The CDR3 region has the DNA TGTGCCAGCAGCCAAGAATGGGATCAGACTAGCGGGATCGAGACCCAGTACTTC.

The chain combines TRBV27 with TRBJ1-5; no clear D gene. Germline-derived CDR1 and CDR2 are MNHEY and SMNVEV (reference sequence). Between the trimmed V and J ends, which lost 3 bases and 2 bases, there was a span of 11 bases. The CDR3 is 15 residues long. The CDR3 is CASSFGFEGNQPQHF. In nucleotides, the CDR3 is TGTGCCAGCAGTTTCGGGTTTGAGGGCAATCAGCCCCAGCATTTT.

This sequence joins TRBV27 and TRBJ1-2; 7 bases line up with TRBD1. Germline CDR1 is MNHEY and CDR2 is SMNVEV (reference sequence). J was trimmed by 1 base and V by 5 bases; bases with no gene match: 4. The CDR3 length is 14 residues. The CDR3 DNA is TGTGCCAGCAGTGTCCAGGGGGGTAACTATGGCTACACCTTC. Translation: CASSVQGGNYGYTF.

CDR3 amino acids: CAWELAGADTQYF. CDR3 bases: TGTGCCTGGGAACTAGCGGGGGCAGATACGCAGTATTTT. The V call is TRBV30, the J call TRBJ2-3, with 11 nucleotides matching TRBD2. Trimming cost V 5 bases and J 4 bases; bases outside gene matches: 2. The CDR3 totals 13 residues. Germline V gene sequence: CDR1 GTSNPN, CDR2 SVGIG (reference sequence).

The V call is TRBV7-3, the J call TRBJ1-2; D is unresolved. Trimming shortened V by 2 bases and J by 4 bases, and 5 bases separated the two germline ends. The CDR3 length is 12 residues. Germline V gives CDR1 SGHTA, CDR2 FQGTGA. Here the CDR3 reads CASSLEGYGYTF. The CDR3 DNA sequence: TGTGCCAGCAGCTTAGAGGGCTATGGCTACACCTTC.

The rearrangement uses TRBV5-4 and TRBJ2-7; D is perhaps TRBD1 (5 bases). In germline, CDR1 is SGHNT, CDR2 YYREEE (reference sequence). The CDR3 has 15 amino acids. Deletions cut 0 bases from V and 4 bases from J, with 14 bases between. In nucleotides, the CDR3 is TGTGCCAGCAGCTTGGACCCATCAGGGCAGTACGAGCAGTACTTC. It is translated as CASSLDPSGQYEQYF.

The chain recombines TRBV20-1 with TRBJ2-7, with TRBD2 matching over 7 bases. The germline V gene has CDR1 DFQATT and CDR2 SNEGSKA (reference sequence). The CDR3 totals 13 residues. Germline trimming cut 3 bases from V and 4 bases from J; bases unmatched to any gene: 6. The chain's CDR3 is CSASVASGYEQYF. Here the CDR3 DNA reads TGCAGTGCTAGTGTTGCTAGCGGTTACGAGCAGTACTTC.

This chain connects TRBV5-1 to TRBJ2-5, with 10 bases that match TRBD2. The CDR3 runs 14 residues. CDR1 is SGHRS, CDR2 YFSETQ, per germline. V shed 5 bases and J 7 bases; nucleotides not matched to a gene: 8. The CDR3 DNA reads TGCGCCAGCAGTGAGCGGGGGGGGCCAAGGACCCAGTACTTC. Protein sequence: CASSERGGPRTQYF.

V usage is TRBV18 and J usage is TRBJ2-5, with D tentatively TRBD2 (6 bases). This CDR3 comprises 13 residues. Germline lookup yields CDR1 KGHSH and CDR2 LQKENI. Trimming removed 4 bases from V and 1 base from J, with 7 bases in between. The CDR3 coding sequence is TGTGCCAGCTCACGGGAGGTCCAAGAGACCCAGTACTTC. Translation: CASSREVQETQYF.

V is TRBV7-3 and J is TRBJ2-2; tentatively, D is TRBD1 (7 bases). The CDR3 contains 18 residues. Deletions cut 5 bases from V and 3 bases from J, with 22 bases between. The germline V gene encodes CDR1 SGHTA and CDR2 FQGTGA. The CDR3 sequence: CASSPLGRGTADTGELFF. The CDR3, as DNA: TGTGCCAGCAGCCCGCTTGGACGGGGGACAGCGGACACCGGGGAGCTGTTTTTT.

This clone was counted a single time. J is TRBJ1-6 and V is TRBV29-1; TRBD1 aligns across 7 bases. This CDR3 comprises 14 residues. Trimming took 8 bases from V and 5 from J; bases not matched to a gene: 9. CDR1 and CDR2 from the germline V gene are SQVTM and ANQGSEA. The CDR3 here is CSRFRDRHNSPLHF. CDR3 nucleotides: TGCAGCCGATTCCGGGACAGACATAATTCACCCCTCCACTTT.

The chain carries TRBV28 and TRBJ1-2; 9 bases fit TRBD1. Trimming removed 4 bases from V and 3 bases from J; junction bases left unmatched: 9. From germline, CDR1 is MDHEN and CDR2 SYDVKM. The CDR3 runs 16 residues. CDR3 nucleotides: TGTGCCAGCAGTTCCGGGACAGGGACCCTTCACTATGGCTACACCTTC. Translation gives CASSSGTGTLHYGYTF.

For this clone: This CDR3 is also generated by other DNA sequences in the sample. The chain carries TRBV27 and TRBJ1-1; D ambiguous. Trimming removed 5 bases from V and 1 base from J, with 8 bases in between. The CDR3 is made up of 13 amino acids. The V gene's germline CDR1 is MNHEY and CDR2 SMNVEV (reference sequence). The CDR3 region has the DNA TGTGCCAGCAGTCTGGCGGGGAACACTGAAGCTTTCTTT. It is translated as CASSLAGNTEAFF.

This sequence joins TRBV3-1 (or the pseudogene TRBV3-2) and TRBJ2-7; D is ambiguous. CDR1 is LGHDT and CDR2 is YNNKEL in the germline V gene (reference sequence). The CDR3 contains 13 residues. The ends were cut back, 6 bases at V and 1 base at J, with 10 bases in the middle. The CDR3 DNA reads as TGTGCCAGCAGTGAGACTCGTTCCTACGAGCAGTACTTC. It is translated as CASSETRSYEQYF.

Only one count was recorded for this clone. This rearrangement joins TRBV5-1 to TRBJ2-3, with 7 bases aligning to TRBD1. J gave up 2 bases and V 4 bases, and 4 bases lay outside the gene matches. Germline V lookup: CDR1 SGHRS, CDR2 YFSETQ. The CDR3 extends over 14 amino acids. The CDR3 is CASSPGTDTDTQYF. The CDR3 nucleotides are TGCGCCAGCAGCCCCGGGACAGACACAGATACGCAGTATTTT.

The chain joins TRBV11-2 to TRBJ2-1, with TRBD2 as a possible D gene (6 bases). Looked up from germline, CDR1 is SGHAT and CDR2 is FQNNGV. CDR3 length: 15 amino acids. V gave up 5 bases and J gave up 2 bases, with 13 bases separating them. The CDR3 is CASSPLAGPYNEQFF. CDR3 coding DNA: TGTGCCAGCAGCCCTCTCGCGGGGCCCTACAATGAGCAGTTCTTC.